This TCR beta chain was found in a study of identical twins. This clonotype was detected ten times or more. V lost 6 bases, J lost 4 bases, and 8 bases stayed unmatched. The germline CDR1 and CDR2 sequences are MNHNS and SASEGT. The CDR3 sequence is 14 residues long. A universal primer binding site was introduced by template switching. The final cDNA contained unique molecular identifiers. TCRdb itself ran the 5' RACE reads through MiXCR, one entry per CDR3 protein. Of 400,000 to 550,000 distinct CDR3 sequences in the sample, 24% were seen once. These same data were also listed under a study on T cells expressing NK-cell markers.

This TCR was recovered from a woman under 30 in good health. The V call is TRBV6-1, the J call TRBJ1-2, with 7 bases that match TRBD1. Sequenced input: CD4+ T cells sorted from blood. CDR3 region: CASRLAAGGYGYTF. The CDR3 DNA is TGTGCCAGCAGGCTCGCGGCAGGGGGCTATGGCTACACCTTC.